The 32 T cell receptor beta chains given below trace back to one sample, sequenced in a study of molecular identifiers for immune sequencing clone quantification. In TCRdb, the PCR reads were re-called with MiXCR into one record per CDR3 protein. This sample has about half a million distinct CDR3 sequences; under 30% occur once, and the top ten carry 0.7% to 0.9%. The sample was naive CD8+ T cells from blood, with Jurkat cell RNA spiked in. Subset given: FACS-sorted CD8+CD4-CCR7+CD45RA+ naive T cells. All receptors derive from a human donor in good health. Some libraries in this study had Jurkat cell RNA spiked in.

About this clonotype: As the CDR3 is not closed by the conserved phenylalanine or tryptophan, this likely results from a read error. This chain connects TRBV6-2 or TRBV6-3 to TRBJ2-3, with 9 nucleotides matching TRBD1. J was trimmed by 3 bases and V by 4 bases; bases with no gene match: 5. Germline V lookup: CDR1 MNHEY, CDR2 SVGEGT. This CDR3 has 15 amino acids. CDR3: CASSSTGGRTDTQYL. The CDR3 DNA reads TGTGCCAGCAGTTCCACAGGGGGCCGGACAGATACGCAGTATTTA.

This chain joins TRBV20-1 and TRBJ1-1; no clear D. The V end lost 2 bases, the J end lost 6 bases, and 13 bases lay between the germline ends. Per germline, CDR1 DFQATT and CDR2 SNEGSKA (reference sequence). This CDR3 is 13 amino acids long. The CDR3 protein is CSARSYQSPEAFF. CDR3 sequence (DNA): TGCAGTGCTAGATCATACCAGAGCCCTGAAGCTTTCTTT.

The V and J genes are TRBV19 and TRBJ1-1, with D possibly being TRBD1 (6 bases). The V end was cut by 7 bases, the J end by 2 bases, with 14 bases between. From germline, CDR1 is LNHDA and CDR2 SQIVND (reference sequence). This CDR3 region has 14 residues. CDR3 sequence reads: CASTRTAINTEAFF. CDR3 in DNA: TGTGCCAGTACTCGGACAGCAATCAACACTGAAGCTTTCTTT.

The CDR3 reads CASSMSGGGLNTGELFF. Here the CDR3 DNA reads TGTGCCAGTAGTATGAGCGGCGGGGGCCTTAACACCGGGGAGCTGTTTTTT. The rearrangement links TRBV19 to TRBJ2-2, with D perhaps matching TRBD2 (7 bases). V lost 3 bases, J lost 2 bases, and 16 bases lay in between. The V gene's germline CDR1 is LNHDA and CDR2 SQIVND (reference sequence). The CDR3 is made up of 17 amino acids.

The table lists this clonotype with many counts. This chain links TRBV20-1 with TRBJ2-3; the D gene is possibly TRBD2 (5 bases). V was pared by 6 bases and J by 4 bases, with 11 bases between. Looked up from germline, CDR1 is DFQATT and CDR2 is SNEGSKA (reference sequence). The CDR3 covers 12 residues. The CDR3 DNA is TGCAGTGCAGAGGGCCTCCCAGATACGCAGTATTTT. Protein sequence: CSAEGLPDTQYF.

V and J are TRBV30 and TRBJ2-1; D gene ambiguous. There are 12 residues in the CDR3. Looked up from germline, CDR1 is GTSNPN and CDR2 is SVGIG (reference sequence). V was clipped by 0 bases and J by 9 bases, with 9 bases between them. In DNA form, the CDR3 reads TGTGCCTGGAGTGTAATTGTCCTTGAGCAGTTCTTC. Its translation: CAWSVIVLEQFF.

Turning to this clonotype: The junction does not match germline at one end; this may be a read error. The CDR3 coding sequence is TGTGCCAGTAGTATTGGGGGATCCTACAATGAGCAGTCCTTC. This codes for CASSIGGSYNEQSF. The chain has TRBV19 and TRBJ2-1; D may correspond to TRBD1 or TRBD2 (5 bases each). CDR1 and CDR2 (germline): LNHDA, SQIVND (reference sequence). The CDR3 covers 14 residues.

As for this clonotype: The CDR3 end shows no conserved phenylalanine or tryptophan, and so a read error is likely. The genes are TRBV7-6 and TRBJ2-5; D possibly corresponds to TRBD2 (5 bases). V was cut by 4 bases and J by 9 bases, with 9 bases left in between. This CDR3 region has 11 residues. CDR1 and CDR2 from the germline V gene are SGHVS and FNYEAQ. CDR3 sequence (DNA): TGTGCCAGCAGCTCTGGGAGTCCCCAGTACATC. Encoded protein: CASSSGSPQYI.

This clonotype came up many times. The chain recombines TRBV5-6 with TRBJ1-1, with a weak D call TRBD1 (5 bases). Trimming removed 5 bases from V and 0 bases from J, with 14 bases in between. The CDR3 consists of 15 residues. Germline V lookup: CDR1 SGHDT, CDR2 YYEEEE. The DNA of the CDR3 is TGTGCCAGCAGTCGACGACAGAAAATGAACACTGAAGCTTTCTTT. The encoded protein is CASSRRQKMNTEAFF.

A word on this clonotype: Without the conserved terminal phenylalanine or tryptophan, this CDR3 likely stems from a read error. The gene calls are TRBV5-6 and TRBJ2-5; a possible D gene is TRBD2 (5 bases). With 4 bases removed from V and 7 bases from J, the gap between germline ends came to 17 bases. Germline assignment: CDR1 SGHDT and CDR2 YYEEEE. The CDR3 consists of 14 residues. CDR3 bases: TGTGCCAGCAGCCCGGGCCTAGCCCTGGGGACCCAGTACTCC. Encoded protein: CASSPGLALGTQYS.

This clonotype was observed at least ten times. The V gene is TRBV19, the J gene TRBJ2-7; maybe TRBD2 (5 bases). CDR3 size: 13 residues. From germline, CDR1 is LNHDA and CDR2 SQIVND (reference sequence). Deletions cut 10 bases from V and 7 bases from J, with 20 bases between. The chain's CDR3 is CATSRDPALEQYF. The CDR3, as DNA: TGTGCCACTTCCCGGGATCCCGCTCTGGAGCAGTACTTC.

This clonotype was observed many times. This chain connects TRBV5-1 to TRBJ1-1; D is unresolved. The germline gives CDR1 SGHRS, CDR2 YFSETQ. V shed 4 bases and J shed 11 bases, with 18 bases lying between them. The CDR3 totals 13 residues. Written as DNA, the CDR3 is TGCGCCAGCAGCGAAGGATCCCAGCTTGGGGCTTTCTTT. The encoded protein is CASSEGSQLGAFF. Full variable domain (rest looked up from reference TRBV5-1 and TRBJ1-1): KAGVTQTPRYLIKTRGQQVTLSCSPISGHRSVSWYQQTPGQGLQFLFEYFSETQRNKGNFPGRFSGRQFSNSRSEMNVSTLELGDSALYLCASSEGSQLGAFFGQGTRLTVV.

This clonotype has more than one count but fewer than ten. In DNA form, the CDR3 reads TGTGCCAGCAGCTTAGGGGTAATACACACAGATACGCAGTATTTT. Its protein product is CASSLGVIHTDTQYF. V and J are TRBV11-2 and TRBJ2-3; no reliable D call. The CDR3 has 15 amino acids. Germline V gene data show CDR1 as SGHAT and CDR2 as FQNNGV. The ends were cut back, 1 base at V and 2 bases at J, with 10 bases in the middle.

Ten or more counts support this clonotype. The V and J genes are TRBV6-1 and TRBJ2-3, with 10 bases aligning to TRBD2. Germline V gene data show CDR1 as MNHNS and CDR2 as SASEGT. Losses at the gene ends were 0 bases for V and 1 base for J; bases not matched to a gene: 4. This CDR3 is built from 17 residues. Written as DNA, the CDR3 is TGTGCCAGCAGTGAAGCGAGCGGGGGGGGAGGCACAGATACGCAGTATTTT. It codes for CASSEASGGGGTDTQYF.

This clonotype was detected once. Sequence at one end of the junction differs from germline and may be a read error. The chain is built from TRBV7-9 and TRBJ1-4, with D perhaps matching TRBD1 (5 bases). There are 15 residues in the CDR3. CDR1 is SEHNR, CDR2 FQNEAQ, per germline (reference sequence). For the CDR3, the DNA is TGTGCCAGCAGCTTAACGACAGCAACTATTGAAAAACTGTTTTTT. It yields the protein CASSLTTATIEKLFF.

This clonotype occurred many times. The DNA for the CDR3 is TGTGCCAGCAGCTTCGGGACAGCGAACACTGAAGCTTTCTTT. Translated: CASSFGTANTEAFF. This chain links TRBV5-6 with TRBJ1-1; TRBD1 agrees at 7 bases. The V and J ends lost 2 bases and 1 base, in that order; junction bases with no gene match: 2. CDR3 length: 14 residues. Germline-derived CDR1 and CDR2 are SGHDT and YYEEEE.

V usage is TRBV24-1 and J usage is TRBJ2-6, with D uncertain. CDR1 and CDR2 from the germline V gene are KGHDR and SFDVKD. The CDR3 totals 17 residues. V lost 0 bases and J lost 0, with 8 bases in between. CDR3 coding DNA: TGTGCCACCAGTGATTTGACAGAAGACTCTGGGGCCAACGTCCTGACTTTC. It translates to CATSDLTEDSGANVLTF.

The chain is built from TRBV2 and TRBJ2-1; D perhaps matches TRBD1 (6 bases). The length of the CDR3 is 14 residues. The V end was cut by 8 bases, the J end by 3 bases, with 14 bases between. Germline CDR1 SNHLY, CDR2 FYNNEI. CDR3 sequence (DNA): TGTGCCAGCCACCGGGACAACTTCTACAATGAGCAGTTCTTC. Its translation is CASHRDNFYNEQFF.

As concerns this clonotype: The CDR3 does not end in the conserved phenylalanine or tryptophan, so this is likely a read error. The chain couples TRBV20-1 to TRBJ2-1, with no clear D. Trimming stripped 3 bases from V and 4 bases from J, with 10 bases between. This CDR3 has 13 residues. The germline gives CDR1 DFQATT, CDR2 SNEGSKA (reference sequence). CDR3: CSARPPGYNEQFS. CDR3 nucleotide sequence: TGCAGTGCTAGGCCTCCCGGATACAATGAGCAGTTCTCC.

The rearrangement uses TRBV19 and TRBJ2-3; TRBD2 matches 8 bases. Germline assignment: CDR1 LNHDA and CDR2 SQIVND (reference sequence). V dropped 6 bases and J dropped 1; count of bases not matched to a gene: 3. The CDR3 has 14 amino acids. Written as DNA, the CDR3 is TGTGCCAGTAGGTTGACTAGCGGCACAGATACGCAGTATTTT. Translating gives CASRLTSGTDTQYF.

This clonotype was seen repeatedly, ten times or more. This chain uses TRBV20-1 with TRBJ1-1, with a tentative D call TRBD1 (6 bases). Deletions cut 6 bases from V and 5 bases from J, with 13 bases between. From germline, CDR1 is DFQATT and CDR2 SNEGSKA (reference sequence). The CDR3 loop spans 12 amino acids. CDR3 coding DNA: TGCAGTGCCAATCAGGGGTCTACTGAAGCTTTCTTT. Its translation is CSANQGSTEAFF.

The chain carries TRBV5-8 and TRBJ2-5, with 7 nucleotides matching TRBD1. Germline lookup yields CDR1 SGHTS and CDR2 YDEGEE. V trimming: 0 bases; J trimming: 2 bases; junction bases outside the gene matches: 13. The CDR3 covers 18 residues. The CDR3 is CASSLARGQPFGQETQYF. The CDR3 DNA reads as TGTGCCAGCAGCTTGGCCCGGGGACAGCCTTTCGGTCAAGAGACCCAGTACTTC.

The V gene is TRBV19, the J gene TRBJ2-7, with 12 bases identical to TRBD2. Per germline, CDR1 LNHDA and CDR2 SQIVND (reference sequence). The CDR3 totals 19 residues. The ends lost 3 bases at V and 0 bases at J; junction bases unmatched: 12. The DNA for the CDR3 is TGTGCCAGTAGTATCCTCGGGGGGGCGACTAGCGGGAGCTCCTACGAGCAGTACTTC. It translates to CASSILGGATSGSSYEQYF.

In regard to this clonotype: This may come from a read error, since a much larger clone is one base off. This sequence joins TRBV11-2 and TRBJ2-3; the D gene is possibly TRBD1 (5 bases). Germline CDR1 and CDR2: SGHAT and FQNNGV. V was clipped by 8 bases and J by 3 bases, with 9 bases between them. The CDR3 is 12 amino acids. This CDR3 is CASRYRTDTQYF. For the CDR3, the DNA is TGTGCCAGCCGCTACAGGACAGATACGCAGTATTTT.

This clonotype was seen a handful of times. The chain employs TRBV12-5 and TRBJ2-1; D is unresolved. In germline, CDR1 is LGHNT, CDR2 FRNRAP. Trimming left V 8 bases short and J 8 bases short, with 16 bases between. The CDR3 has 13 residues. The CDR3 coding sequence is TGTGCTAGTCAACCATGGGGTTTTGATGAGCAGTTCTTC. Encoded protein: CASQPWGFDEQFF.

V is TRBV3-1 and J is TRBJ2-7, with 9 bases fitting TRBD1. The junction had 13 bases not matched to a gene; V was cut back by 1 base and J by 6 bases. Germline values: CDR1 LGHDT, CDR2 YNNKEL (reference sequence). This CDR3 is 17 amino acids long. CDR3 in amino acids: CASSQALLPGQGGEQYF. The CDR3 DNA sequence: TGTGCCAGCAGCCAAGCCCTCCTTCCGGGACAGGGTGGCGAGCAGTACTTC.

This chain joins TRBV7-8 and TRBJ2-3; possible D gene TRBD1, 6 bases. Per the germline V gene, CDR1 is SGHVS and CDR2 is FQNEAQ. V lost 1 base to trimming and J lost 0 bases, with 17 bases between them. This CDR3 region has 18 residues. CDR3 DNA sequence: TGTGCCAGCAGCTTAGACAGGTCGACAGGAAGTAGCACAGATACGCAGTATTTT. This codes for CASSLDRSTGSSTDTQYF.

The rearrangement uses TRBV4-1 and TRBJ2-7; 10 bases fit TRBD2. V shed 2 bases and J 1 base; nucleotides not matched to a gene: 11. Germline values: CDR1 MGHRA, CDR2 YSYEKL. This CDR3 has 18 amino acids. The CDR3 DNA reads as TGCGCCAGCAGCCAATACGTACCTAGCGGGAGAATTTCCTACGAGCAGTACTTC. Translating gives CASSQYVPSGRISYEQYF.

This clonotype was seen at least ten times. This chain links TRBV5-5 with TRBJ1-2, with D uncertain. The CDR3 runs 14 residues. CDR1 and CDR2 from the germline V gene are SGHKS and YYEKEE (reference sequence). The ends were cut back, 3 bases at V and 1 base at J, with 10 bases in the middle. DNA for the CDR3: TGTGCCAGCAGCTCAAACGACGGTAACTATGGCTACACCTTC. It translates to CASSSNDGNYGYTF.

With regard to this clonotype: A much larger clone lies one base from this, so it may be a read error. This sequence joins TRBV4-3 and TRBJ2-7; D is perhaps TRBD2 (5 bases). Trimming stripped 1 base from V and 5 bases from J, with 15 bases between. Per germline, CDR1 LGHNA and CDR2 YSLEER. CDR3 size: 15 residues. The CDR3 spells CASSQAPSGTHEQYF. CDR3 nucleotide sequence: TGCGCCAGCAGCCAAGCCCCGAGCGGCACCCACGAGCAGTACTTC.

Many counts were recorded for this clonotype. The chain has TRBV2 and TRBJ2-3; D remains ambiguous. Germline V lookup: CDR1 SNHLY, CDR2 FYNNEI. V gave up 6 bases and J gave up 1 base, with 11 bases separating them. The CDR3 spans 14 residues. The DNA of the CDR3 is TGTGCCAGCAGAGGTAGAGGCCGCACAGATACGCAGTATTTT. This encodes CASRGRGRTDTQYF.

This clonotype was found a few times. As DNA, the CDR3 is TGTGCCAGCAGCGTCGGGACAGGGGGAAACTATGGCTACACCTTC. This translates into CASSVGTGGNYGYTF. The chain recombines TRBV9 with TRBJ1-2; TRBD1 aligns across 11 bases. This CDR3 region has 15 residues. V lost 2 bases, J lost 2 bases, and 2 bases stayed unmatched. Germline V gene lookup returns CDR1 SGDLS and CDR2 YYNGEE.